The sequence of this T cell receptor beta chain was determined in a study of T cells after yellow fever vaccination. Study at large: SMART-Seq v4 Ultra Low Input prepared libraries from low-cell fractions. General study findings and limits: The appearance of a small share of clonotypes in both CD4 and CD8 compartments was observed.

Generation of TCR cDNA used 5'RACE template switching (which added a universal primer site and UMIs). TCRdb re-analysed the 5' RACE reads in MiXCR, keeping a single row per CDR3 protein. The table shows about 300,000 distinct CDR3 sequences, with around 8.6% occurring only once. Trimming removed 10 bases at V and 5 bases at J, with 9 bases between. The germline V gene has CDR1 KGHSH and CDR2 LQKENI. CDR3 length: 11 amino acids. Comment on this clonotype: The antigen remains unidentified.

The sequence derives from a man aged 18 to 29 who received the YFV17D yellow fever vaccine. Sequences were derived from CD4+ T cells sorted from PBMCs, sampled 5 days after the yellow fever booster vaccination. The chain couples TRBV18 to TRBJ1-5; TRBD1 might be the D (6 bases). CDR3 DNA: TGTGCCATCACAGGGTATCAGCCCCAGCATTTT. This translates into CAITGYQPQHF.